The 28 T cell receptor beta chains in this list originate from one sample, sequenced in a study of T-cell reconstitution after alpha-beta-depleted transplantation in children. Preparation of the TCRbeta library involved a method that used unique molecular identifiers. TCRdb used MiXCR to reprocess the PCR reads, holding one entry per CDR3 protein. The sample lists approximately 150,000 distinct CDR3 sequences; around 8.8% were seen once. Sequenced here: PBMCs, mostly from graft donor cells, sampled 180 days after TCRalphabeta/CD19-depleted stem cell transplant. All receptors derive from a female patient aged 2 to 10 who had a stem cell transplant for congenital amegakaryocytic thrombocytopenia, so the T cells may come from the graft donor.

Many counts were recorded for this clonotype. This chain links TRBV20-1 with TRBJ2-3, with 13 bases that match TRBD2. Germline assignment: CDR1 DFQATT and CDR2 SNEGSKA (reference sequence). The ends lost 0 bases at V and 7 bases at J; junction bases unmatched: 7. The CDR3 spans 16 residues. The CDR3 nucleotides are TGCAGTGCTAGAGATCCCGGGACTAGCGGGAAGCATACGCAGTATTTT. It specifies CSARDPGTSGKHTQYF.

This clonotype has ten or more counts. The V and J genes are TRBV3-1 and TRBJ2-6, with unresolved D. CDR1 and CDR2 (germline): LGHDT, YNNKEL (reference sequence). Deletions cut 1 base from V and 1 base from J, with 5 bases between. The CDR3 loop spans 15 amino acids. CDR3 nucleotides: TGTGCCAGCAGCCAAGTCGCATCTGGGGCCAACGTCCTGACTTTC. It specifies CASSQVASGANVLTF.

This clonotype came up many times. The chain combines TRBV20-1 with TRBJ2-1; D is undetermined. V lost 3 bases and J lost 13, with 10 bases in between. From germline, CDR1 is DFQATT and CDR2 SNEGSKA (reference sequence). The CDR3 is 10 amino acids. The CDR3 nucleotides read TGCAGTGCTAGCGGAGCGACCCAGTTCTTC. Translated: CSASGATQFF.

This clonotype was recorded only once. With a much larger clone just one base away, this may be a read error. V usage is TRBV29-1 and J usage is TRBJ2-3; 13 bases are shared with TRBD2. The ends lost 1 base at V and 2 bases at J; junction bases unmatched: 3. The CDR3 extends over 16 amino acids. Germline-derived CDR1 and CDR2 are SQVTM and ANQGSEA. CDR3 amino acids: CSVEGGLAGDTDTQYF. CDR3 sequence (DNA): TGCAGCGTTGAAGGTGGACTAGCGGGGGACACAGATACGCAGTATTTT.

There are a few counts of this clonotype. The chain couples TRBV6-5 to TRBJ1-2; TRBD1 aligns across 7 bases. Germline V CDR1 and CDR2: MNHEY, SVGAGI. This CDR3 contains 17 residues. With V trimmed by 2 bases and J by 4 bases, 13 bases remained unmatched. This chain's CDR3 is CASSYNRQGTQLYGYTF. CDR3 DNA: TGTGCCAGCAGTTACAACCGACAGGGCACCCAACTCTATGGCTACACCTTC.

This clonotype was observed at least ten times. This chain uses TRBV6-1 with TRBJ2-5, with TRBD2 identical over 8 bases. CDR3 length: 13 residues. The germline V gene has CDR1 MNHNS and CDR2 SASEGT. The V gene end was trimmed by 5 bases and the J gene end by 5 bases; junction bases not matched to a gene: 4. The CDR3 DNA is TGTGCCAGCAGTAAGCGGGAGTGGGAGACCCAGTACTTC. This encodes CASSKREWETQYF.

This clonotype was observed many times. V is TRBV20-1 and J is TRBJ1-6; maybe TRBD1 (6 bases). The ends were cut back, 4 bases at V and 8 bases at J, with 15 bases in the middle. The germline V gene encodes CDR1 DFQATT and CDR2 SNEGSKA (reference sequence). The length of the CDR3 is 14 residues. The CDR3 DNA reads as TGCAGTGCTAAAACAGGGCCGTGGGATTCACCCCTCCACTTT. It specifies CSAKTGPWDSPLHF.

The gene calls are TRBV20-1 and TRBJ2-3, with TRBD2 matching 10 bases. CDR1 is DFQATT and CDR2 is SNEGSKA in the germline V gene (reference sequence). There are 12 residues in the CDR3. V lost 5 bases and J lost 9; bases outside the gene matches: 5. The CDR3 here is CSASGTSVTQYF. The CDR3, as DNA: TGCAGTGCTTCCGGGACTAGCGTGACGCAGTATTTT.

This clonotype was counted at least ten times. The gene calls are TRBV20-1 and TRBJ2-1, with D maybe TRBD1 (5 bases). The CDR3 sequence is 13 residues long. From germline, CDR1 is DFQATT and CDR2 SNEGSKA (reference sequence). V lost 2 bases, J lost 10 bases, and 15 bases lay in between. The CDR3 region has the DNA TGCAGTGCTAGATCGGGCAGGGTGGAGGAGCAGTTCTTC. Translation gives CSARSGRVEEQFF.

This clonotype was counted at least ten times. The CDR3 is CASSLLAGGDTQYF. The CDR3 nucleotides read TGTGCCAGCAGTTTGCTAGCGGGAGGAGATACGCAGTATTTT. The V gene is TRBV12-3 or TRBV12-4, the J gene TRBJ2-3, with 11 bases lining up with TRBD2. V dropped 3 bases and J dropped 5; count of bases not matched to a gene: 1. There are 14 residues in the CDR3.

As concerns this clonotype: Its ends do not fully match the called genes, so a read error is possible. The chain has TRBV28 and TRBJ2-7; TRBD1 matches at 9 bases. The CDR3 runs 11 residues. Germline V gives CDR1 MDHEN, CDR2 SYDVKM. Here the CDR3 reads CASSYGTGKDF. DNA for the CDR3: TGTGCCAGCAGCTATGGGACAGGGAAGGACTTC.

This clonotype was recorded a few times. V usage is TRBV12-3 or TRBV12-4 and J usage is TRBJ1-1; tentatively, D is TRBD1 (6 bases). Between the trimmed V and J ends, which lost 1 base and 0 bases, there was a span of 18 bases. The CDR3 contains 18 residues. Here the CDR3 DNA reads TGTGCCAGCAGTTTAGGGACAGTTTCTCCGCTCATGAACACTGAAGCTTTCTTT. It codes for CASSLGTVSPLMNTEAFF.

The chain combines TRBV6-1 with TRBJ1-3; D gene unclear. The germline gives CDR1 MNHNS, CDR2 SASEGT. The CDR3 spans 15 residues. The V end lost 6 bases, the J end lost 0 bases, and 12 bases lay between the germline ends. CDR3 loop: CASRVAAFSGNTIYF. Written as DNA, the CDR3 is TGTGCCAGCAGAGTCGCGGCTTTCTCTGGAAACACCATATATTTT.

This clonotype was picked up a small number of times. This chain links TRBV5-1 with TRBJ2-6, with D possibly being TRBD1 (5 bases). Germline CDR1 is SGHRS and CDR2 is YFSETQ. The CDR3 loop spans 19 amino acids. Trimming removed 0 bases from V and 2 bases from J, with 18 bases in between. In DNA form, the CDR3 reads TGCGCCAGCAGCTTGGCCCGTACCTTTTCCAGGGCTGGGGCCAACGTCCTGACTTTC. This codes for CASSLARTFSRAGANVLTF.

This clonotype was observed a few times. The V gene is TRBV12-3 or TRBV12-4, the J gene TRBJ1-6; no firm D call. CDR3 length: 13 residues. V lost 2 bases to trimming and J lost 10 bases, with 9 bases between them. The CDR3 here is CASSLPGSSPLHF. CDR3 nucleotides: TGTGCCAGCAGTTTACCGGGTTCATCACCCCTCCACTTT.

The table lists this clonotype with many counts. This sequence joins TRBV4-1 and TRBJ1-2; D is uncertain. The CDR3 consists of 16 residues. Germline V CDR1 and CDR2: MGHRA, YSYEKL. V lost 4 bases to trimming and J lost 2 bases, with 17 bases between them. The CDR3, as DNA: TGCGCCAGCAGCCTCCTCTTGTCGGGGTGGAACTATGGCTACACCTTC. This codes for CASSLLLSGWNYGYTF.

The chain carries TRBV7-8 and TRBJ1-5; no clear D. The CDR3 sequence is 14 residues long. CDR1 SGHVS and CDR2 FQNEAQ come from the germline V gene. V lost 7 bases to trimming and J lost 4 bases, with 14 bases between them. In nucleotides, the CDR3 is TGTGCCAGCACCCCTCAGATGGGGAATCAGCCCCAGCATTTT. Translation gives CASTPQMGNQPQHF.

This clonotype was seen at least ten times. The V gene is TRBV5-1, the J gene TRBJ2-5; possible D gene TRBD1, 6 bases. The germline V gene encodes CDR1 SGHRS and CDR2 YFSETQ. V shed 4 bases and J shed 2 bases, with 12 bases lying between them. The CDR3 totals 14 residues. The CDR3 loop is CASSRDKTQETQYF. DNA of the CDR3: TGCGCCAGCAGCCGGGACAAGACGCAAGAGACCCAGTACTTC. The full variable domain, completed using reference TRBV5-1 and TRBJ2-5, is KAGVTQTPRYLIKTRGQQVTLSCSPISGHRSVSWYQQTPGQGLQFLFEYFSETQRNKGNFPGRFSGRQFSNSRSEMNVSTLELGDSALYLCASSRDKTQETQYFGPGTRLLVL.

With respect to this clonotype: It may be a read error: a sequence one base away is much more abundant. The chain employs TRBV4-1 and TRBJ1-3; D remains ambiguous. The CDR3 has 16 residues. Germline V gene lookup returns CDR1 MGHRA and CDR2 YSYEKL. V shed 4 bases and J shed 5 bases, with 18 bases lying between them. For the CDR3, the DNA is TGCGCCAGCAGCCGACCCCCGAGGGAAAGAAGAAACACCATATATTTT. Its translation: CASSRPPRERRNTIYF.

Ten or more counts support this clonotype. The gene calls are TRBV7-2 and TRBJ2-6; D call uncertain. Germline V gene lookup returns CDR1 SGHTA and CDR2 FQGNSA. V was shortened by 5 bases and J by 1 base, with 6 bases between the two germline ends. CDR3 length: 14 amino acids. As DNA, the CDR3 is TGTGCCAGCAGCCCGATTTCTGGGGCCAACGTCCTGACTTTC. Its protein is CASSPISGANVLTF.

The sample holds many counts of this clonotype. The rearrangement links TRBV27 to TRBJ2-1; perhaps TRBD1 as D (6 bases). Germline V gene sequence: CDR1 MNHEY, CDR2 SMNVEV (reference sequence). The CDR3 consists of 14 residues. Deletions cut 10 bases from V and 0 bases from J, with 13 bases between. The CDR3 loop reads CATKGHISYNEQFF. CDR3 DNA sequence: TGTGCCACCAAGGGACATATCTCCTACAATGAGCAGTTCTTC.

This clonotype was counted a few times. The rearrangement uses TRBV12-3 or TRBV12-4 and TRBJ1-4; D gene uncertain. This CDR3 has 15 amino acids. Between the trimmed V and J ends, which lost 1 base and 10 bases, there was a span of 16 bases. CDR3 amino acids: CASSLEVTFGGKLFF. In DNA form, the CDR3 reads TGTGCCAGCAGTTTAGAAGTGACATTCGGCGGAAAACTGTTTTTT.

The chain employs TRBV28 and TRBJ2-1; the match to TRBD1 covers 7 bases. CDR3 length: 17 amino acids. The ends lost 3 bases at V and 3 bases at J; junction bases unmatched: 11. CDR1 and CDR2 from the germline V gene are MDHEN and SYDVKM. CDR3 nucleotides: TGTGCCAGCAGTTTGGGGATCCAGGGGGATGGCTACAATGAGCAGTTCTTC. The encoded protein is CASSLGIQGDGYNEQFF.

This clonotype was picked up many times. The chain couples TRBV5-1 to TRBJ2-7, with 7 bases lining up with TRBD1. Germline values: CDR1 SGHRS, CDR2 YFSETQ. V lost 2 bases and J lost 5; bases outside the gene matches: 7. CDR3 length: 14 residues. CDR3 amino acids: CASSFSRGFDEQYF. In DNA, the CDR3 is TGCGCCAGCAGCTTTAGCAGGGGGTTTGACGAGCAGTACTTC.

The sample holds many counts of this clonotype. The chain uses TRBV20-1 and TRBJ2-3; D gene unclear. V lost 6 bases and J 14 bases, leaving 12 bases between the germline ends. Germline values: CDR1 DFQATT, CDR2 SNEGSKA (reference sequence). This CDR3 is 9 amino acids long. The CDR3 region is CSATLPPYF. In DNA, the CDR3 is TGCAGTGCCACGTTACCGCCGTATTTT.

J is TRBJ1-2 and V is TRBV20-1; D possibly corresponds to TRBD1 (5 bases). The CDR3 is 12 amino acids. Per the germline V gene, CDR1 is DFQATT and CDR2 is SNEGSKA (reference sequence). V lost 5 bases and J 4 bases, leaving 11 bases between the germline ends. DNA of the CDR3: TGCAGTGCTCCCAGGGATTCCTATGGCTACACCTTC. It is translated as CSAPRDSYGYTF.

Ten or more counts support this clonotype. The rearrangement uses TRBV5-1 and TRBJ1-5, with TRBD1 matching over 9 bases. The V gene end was trimmed by 5 bases and the J gene end by 6 bases; junction bases not matched to a gene: 12. Germline V gene lookup returns CDR1 SGHRS and CDR2 YFSETQ. The CDR3 length is 16 residues. CDR3 in amino acids: CASSKDPGQGFQPQHF. The CDR3 coding sequence is TGCGCCAGCAGTAAAGATCCGGGACAGGGATTTCAGCCCCAGCATTTT.

This chain uses TRBV20-1 with TRBJ2-7, with D possibly called TRBD1 or TRBD2 (7 bases each). The germline V gene encodes CDR1 DFQATT and CDR2 SNEGSKA (reference sequence). The CDR3 is 13 amino acids. Trimming removed 3 bases from V and 4 bases from J, with 13 bases in between. The CDR3 is CSASGQGGYEQYF. In DNA form, the CDR3 reads TGCAGTGCTAGTGGCCAGGGGGGGTACGAGCAGTACTTC.